This TCR beta chain was captured in a study of T cell responses to AZD1222 COVID-19 vaccine. TCRdb's table, derived via immunoSEQ multiplex PCR, lists solely in-frame clones and lacks some. The data show approximately 80,000 clones, with just over 90% seen just once and about 3.5% held by the top ten. The CDR3 has 16 amino acids. Losses at the gene ends were 1 base for V and 5 bases for J; bases not matched to a gene: 8. Germline V gene lookup returns CDR1 SGHRS and CDR2 YFSETQ. General study results and limits: Samples come after the peak T cell response, not at day 14.

This clone was detected only once. Antigen specificity is unknown. This chain uses TRBV5-1 with TRBJ2-5; 10 nucleotides match TRBD2. Sequenced material: peripheral blood, taken 28 days after the second AZD1222 dose. This clonotype originated in an adult who received the AZD1222 COVID-19 vaccine. In nucleotides, the CDR3 is TGCGCCAGCAGCTTGCCCAGCGGGGGGGCCGGGGAGACCCAGTACTTC. Its translation: CASSLPSGGAGETQYF. The whole variable domain, remainder taken from reference TRBV5-1 and TRBJ2-5, is KAGVTQTPRYLIKTRGQQVTLSCSPISGHRSVSWYQQTPGQGLQFLFEYFSETQRNKGNFPGRFSGRQFSNSRSEMNVSTLELGDSALYLCASSLPSGGAGETQYFGPGTRLLVL.